A single sample gave rise to the 5 T cell receptor beta chains below, sequenced in a study of shared clonotypes between healthy human individuals. Some clones are missing from TCRdb's copy, which holds only in-frame ones; the method was immunoSEQ multiplex PCR. The table shows some 2 million clones, with approximately 94% occurring only once. Terminally differentiated effector memory CD45RA+ cells were left out of the naive CD8 fraction, which was CD45RO-negative and positively selected for CCR7. The specimen was naive CD8+ T cells sorted from blood. The receptors derive from a young man in good health.

Concerning this clone: Other DNA sequences in the same sample also yield this CDR3. CDR3 loop: CASSERSYEQYF. CDR3 nucleotides: TGTGCCAGCAGTGAAAGAAGCTACGAGCAGTACTTC. The V and J genes are TRBV2 and TRBJ2-7; D remains unclear. The CDR3 is 12 residues long. The V end was cut by 2 bases, the J end by 3 bases, with 5 bases between. Germline-derived CDR1 and CDR2 are SNHLY and FYNNEI.

The chain combines TRBV4-1 with TRBJ1-2; D perhaps matches TRBD1 (6 bases). CDR3 length: 16 residues. Trimming left V 3 bases short and J 5 bases short, with 19 bases between. Germline V gene sequence: CDR1 MGHRA, CDR2 YSYEKL. The CDR3 DNA is TGCGCCAGCAGCCAGGAACCAGCAGGGGTTTTGTATGGCTACACCTTC. This gives the protein CASSQEPAGVLYGYTF.

A single count supports this clone. The CDR3 spells CASSLGQDNQPQHF. DNA for the CDR3: TGCGCCAGCAGCCTGGGACAGGACAATCAGCCCCAGCATTTT. The chain recombines TRBV4-1 with TRBJ1-5; 8 nucleotides align to TRBD1. CDR1 is MGHRA and CDR2 is YSYEKL in the germline V gene. V trimming: 4 bases; J trimming: 3 bases; junction bases outside the gene matches: 2. This CDR3 region has 14 residues.

V usage is TRBV12-5 and J usage is TRBJ2-3; D might be TRBD2 (5 bases). Between the trimmed V and J ends, which lost 1 base and 2 bases, there was a span of 13 bases. CDR1 and CDR2 (germline): LGHNT, FRNRAP. This CDR3 spans 16 amino acids. The CDR3 DNA is TGTGCTAGTGGTTTGGACGGGGTGTACCCCACAGATACGCAGTATTTT. This gives the protein CASGLDGVYPTDTQYF.

As to this clone: This specimen includes other DNA sequences encoding the same CDR3. The chain combines TRBV30 with TRBJ1-5, with D uncertain. Germline V gene sequence: CDR1 GTSNPN, CDR2 SVGIG (reference sequence). The CDR3 runs to 13 residues. Between the trimmed V and J ends, which lost 0 bases and 5 bases, there was a span of 8 bases. CDR3 region: CAWSVSGDQPQHF. The CDR3 nucleotides are TGTGCCTGGAGTGTATCCGGGGATCAGCCCCAGCATTTT.